The sequence of this T cell receptor beta chain was determined in a study of shared clonotypes between healthy human individuals. Regarding the study as a whole: Sampling covered blood only; tissue repertoires likely differ. The small donor group covered limited genetic and exposure diversity.

CD45RO negativity and positive selection for CCR7 defined naive CD8 cells, a population that excluded terminally differentiated effector memory CD45RA+ cells. Concerning this clone: Its specificity is unknown.

Method: immunoSEQ multiplex PCR; TCRdb's copy keeps in-frame clones and lacks some. This sample has hundreds of thousands of clones, with approximately 96% found just once. V lost 1 base, J lost 4 bases, and 14 bases lay in between. The CDR3 is made up of 15 amino acids. From germline, CDR1 is SGHVS and CDR2 FQNEAQ. This sequence joins TRBV7-8 and TRBJ2-7; the D call may be TRBD1 or TRBD2 (6 bases each). What was sequenced was naive CD8+ T cells sorted from blood. The TCR sequence derives from a woman aged 30 to 39 in good health. CDR3 sequence reads: CASSLGGGPNYEQYF. CDR3 nucleotide sequence: TGTGCCAGCAGCTTAGGTGGGGGGCCGAATTACGAGCAGTACTTC.